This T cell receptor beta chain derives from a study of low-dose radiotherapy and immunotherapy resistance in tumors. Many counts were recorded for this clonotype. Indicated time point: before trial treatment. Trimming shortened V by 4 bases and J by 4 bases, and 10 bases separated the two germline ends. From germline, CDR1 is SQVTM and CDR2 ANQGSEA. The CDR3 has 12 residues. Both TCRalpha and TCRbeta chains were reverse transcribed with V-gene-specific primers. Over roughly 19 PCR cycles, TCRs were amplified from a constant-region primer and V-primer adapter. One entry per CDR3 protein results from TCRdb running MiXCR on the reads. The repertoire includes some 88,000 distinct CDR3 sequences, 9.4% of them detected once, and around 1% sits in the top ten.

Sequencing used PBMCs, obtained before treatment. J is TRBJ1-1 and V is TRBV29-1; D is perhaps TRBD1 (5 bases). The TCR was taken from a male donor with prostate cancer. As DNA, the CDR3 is TGCAGCGTTGTCCAGGGACTCACTGAAGCTTTCTTT. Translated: CSVVQGLTEAFF.